A selection of T cell receptor beta chains follows, all from one sample in a study of ipilimumab plus nivolumab after autologous stem cell transplantation. The data were produced by immunoSEQ multiplex PCR, yet TCRdb's version contains in-frame clones alone and is incomplete. Here the sample spans approximately 40,000 clones, about 92% being singletons. The sequenced sample was PBMCs, obtained in a trial of ipilimumab plus nivolumab as post-transplant consolidation. These receptors all stem from a male donor with multiple myeloma. Each CDR3 is given with its conserved first and last residue. Fields, in order: V gene, J gene, D gene, clone size, CDR3 DNA, CDR3 protein. D genes are given only for firm matches. The size field is filled for only some rows; it gives once, few, many or a size class.

>TRBV7-2|TRBJ1-3|TRBD1|.
TGTGCCAGCAGCTTAGATGGGACAGGGGGAAACACCATATATTTT
CASSLDGTGGNTIYF
>TRBV12-5|TRBJ1-1|.|.
TGTGCTAGTGCCTTTCAGGGTAACACTGAAGCTTTCTTT
CASAFQGNTEAFF
>TRBV7-2|TRBJ2-2|.|.
TGTGCCAGCAGTTCCACGGGGGCAGCCCTAAAGGCCACCGGGGAGCTGTTTTTT
CASSSTGAALKATGELFF
>TRBV4-1|TRBJ2-6|.|.
TGCGCCAGCAGCCCGAGTAAGGGGACCTCTGGGGCCAACGTCCTGACTTTC
CASSPSKGTSGANVLTF
>TRBV2|TRBJ1-6|.|.
TGTGCCAGCAGTGTAACGGGGTTGGGATATAATTCACCCCTCCACTTT
CASSVTGLGYNSPLHF
>TRBV5-1|TRBJ1-1|.|few
TGCGCCAGCAGCTTGGCCCCCCCGAACACTGAAGCTTTCTTT
CASSLAPPNTEAFF
>TRBV11-3|TRBJ2-2|.|.
TGTGCCAGCAGCTTAGACAGGGGCCGCGGCGGGGAGCTGTTTTTT
CASSLDRGRGGELFF
>TRBV19|TRBJ1-2|.|.
TGTGCCAGTAGTAAGACCCGCGGTGCGGGCTACACCTTC
CASSKTRGAGYTF
>TRBV11-2|TRBJ2-5|.|.
TGTGCCAGCAGCTTGGGTCAGGCCGCGACGGAAGAGACTCAGTACTTC
CASSLGQAATEETQYF
>TRBV7-7|TRBJ2-5|TRBD1|.
TGTGCCAGCAGCTTAGGCAGGGGGGAGACCCAGTACTTC
CASSLGRGETQYF
>TRBV5-6|TRBJ2-7|.|.
TGTGCCAGCAGCTTGGGACGGGGGCAGGGGTACGAGCAGTACTTC
CASSLGRGQGYEQYF
>TRBV15|TRBJ1-1|.|once
TGTGCCACCAGCAGGGGACCGAACACTGAAGCTTTCTTT
CATSRGPNTEAFF
>TRBV5-5|TRBJ1-1|.|.
TGTGCCAGCAGGAGGGTACAGGTGAACACTGAAGCTTTCTTT
CASRRVQVNTEAFF
>TRBV20-1|TRBJ2-1|.|.
TGCAGTGTAGGGGGTAACAATGAGCAGTTCTTC
CSVGGNNEQFF
>TRBV20-1|TRBJ2-7|.|.
TGCAGTGCTAGATCACTCTACGAGCAGTACTTC
CSARSLYEQYF
>TRBV5-1|TRBJ2-2|.|.
TGCGCCAGCAGCCCGTTGGGGGCAGCGGGCACCGGGGAGCTGTTTTTT
CASSPLGAAGTGELFF
>TRBV9|TRBJ1-4|.|.
TGTGCCAGCAGCGTCGGACAGACAACTAATGAAAAACTGTTTTTT
CASSVGQTTNEKLFF
>TRBV4-3|TRBJ1-1|.|.
TGCGCCAGCAGCCAAGATCGAACCACTGAAGCTTTCTTT
CASSQDRTTEAFF
>TRBV4-3|TRBJ1-5|.|once
TGCGCCAGCAGCCAAGATAGGCGTCAGCCCCAGCATTTT
CASSQDRRQPQHF
>TRBV5-4|TRBJ2-1|.|.
TGTGCCAGCAGCTTACAGGGCTCCAATGAGCAGTTCTTC
CASSLQGSNEQFF
>TRBV19|TRBJ2-3|.|.
TGTGCCAGTAGTATAGGGGGCGGTACAGATACGCAGTATTTT
CASSIGGGTDTQYF
>TRBV4-1|TRBJ2-3|.|.
TGCGCCAGCAGCCATCCGAGTACTAGGGCCACAGATACGCAGTATTTT
CASSHPSTRATDTQYF
>TRBV7-3|TRBJ1-1|.|.
TGTGCCAGCAGCCCTATGGGGGCCGCCGCTGAAGCTTTCTTT
CASSPMGAAAEAFF
>TRBV7-9|TRBJ1-6|.|.
TGTGCCAGCAGCTTATCGGACGCCTCCTATTCACCCCTCCACTTT
CASSLSDASYSPLHF
>TRBV30|TRBJ2-2|.|few
TGTGCCTGGAAGGGGGGGACAGTGAACACCGGGGAGCTGTTTTTT
CAWKGGTVNTGELFF
>TRBV7-3|TRBJ2-3|.|.
TGTGCCAGCAGCGTAACGGGGACAGATACGCAGTATTTT
CASSVTGTDTQYF
>TRBV4-2|TRBJ2-5|TRBD2|.
TGTGCCAGCAGCCAAGTCGGGGGGGCAGGGTCGGAGACCCAGTACTTC
CASSQVGGAGSETQYF
>TRBV18|TRBJ2-5|.|.
TGTGCCAGCTCACCACAGCGGTACCAAGAGACCCAGTACTTC
CASSPQRYQETQYF
>TRBV19|TRBJ2-1|TRBD2|.
TGTGCCAGTAGTCCCCGGCTAGCGGGAGGACCCAATGAGCAGTTCTTC
CASSPRLAGGPNEQFF
>TRBV7-6|TRBJ2-4|TRBD2|once
TGTGCCAGCAGCCAGGGACTAGGTGGCATTCAGTACTTC
CASSQGLGGIQYF
>TRBV15|TRBJ1-2|.|.
TGTGCCACCAGCAGAGATCTGGGGGGCGCGAACTATGGCTACACCTTC
CATSRDLGGANYGYTF
>TRBV19|TRBJ2-3|TRBD1|.
TGTGCCAGTAGTATAATGAAGACAGGGAACACAGATACGCAGTATTTT
CASSIMKTGNTDTQYF
>TRBV10-2|TRBJ1-4|.|.
TGCGCCAGCAGTGGGGAGGTATCAACTAATGAAAAACTGTTTTTT
CASSGEVSTNEKLFF
>TRBV4-2|TRBJ2-5|TRBD2|.
TGTGCCAGCAGTGACCGACTAGCGGGAGAGGAGACCCAGTACTTC
CASSDRLAGEETQYF
>TRBV5-1|TRBJ1-3|.|.
TGCGCCAGCAGGGACAGCTCTGGAAACACCATATATTTT
CASRDSSGNTIYF
>TRBV5-1|TRBJ2-2|.|.
TGCGCCAGCAGCGCAGGATCGAACACCGGGGAGCTGTTTTTT
CASSAGSNTGELFF
>TRBV4-3|TRBJ2-3|.|.
TGCGCCAGCAGTCCTGGGCGGGGGCGCACAGATACGCAGTATTTT
CASSPGRGRTDTQYF
>TRBV4-1|TRBJ1-5|.|.
TGCGCCAGCAGCCAAGTTCCCCCCCGGAACGGGGAACGGAGTCAGCCCCAGCATTTT
CASSQVPPRNGERSQPQHF
>TRBV7-9|TRBJ2-3|.|.
TGTGCCAGCAGCGATCGACAGAGATTCACAGATACGCAGTATTTT
CASSDRQRFTDTQYF
>TRBV7-2|TRBJ1-4|TRBD1|once
TGTGCCAGCAGCTTAGATGGGTCAGGGGGGGCGGAAAAACTGTTTTTT
CASSLDGSGGAEKLFF
>TRBV15|TRBJ1-1|.|.
TGTGCCACCAGCAGAGATGCTATGGGGGTCACTGAAGCTTTCTTT
CATSRDAMGVTEAFF
>TRBV29-1|TRBJ2-7|TRBD2|.
TGCAGCGTTGCCCCTAGCGGGGCCTACGAGCAGTACTTC
CSVAPSGAYEQYF
>TRBV15|TRBJ1-5|.|.
TGTGCCACCAGCGGACAGACCAATCAGCCCCAGCATTTT
CATSGQTNQPQHF
>TRBV5-5|TRBJ2-5|TRBD2|.
TGTGCCAGCAGCTTGACTAGCGGGTACCAAGAGACCCAGTACTTC
CASSLTSGYQETQYF
>TRBV14|TRBJ1-3|.|.
TGTGCCAGCAGCCAGGACCGGACTGCCGCTGGAAACACCATATATTTT
CASSQDRTAAGNTIYF
>TRBV19|TRBJ2-2|.|.
TGTGCCAGTAGTATTTCGGGCACCGGGGAGCTGTTTTTT
CASSISGTGELFF
>TRBV28|TRBJ1-5|.|.
TGTGCCAGCAATTTCCGGAGGAGCAATCAGCCCCAGCATTTT
CASNFRRSNQPQHF
>TRBV6-4|TRBJ1-5|TRBD1|.
TGTGCCAGCTCCCCTGACGGACAGGGCTATCAGCCCCAGCATTTT
CASSPDGQGYQPQHF
>TRBV4-1|TRBJ2-2|.|.
TGCGCCAGCAGCCAAGATCGGAGCGGGGAGCTGTTTTTT
CASSQDRSGELFF
>TRBV5-6|TRBJ1-5|.|.
TGTGCCAGCAGTTACTCAGGGATTAGCAATCAGCCCCAGCATTTT
CASSYSGISNQPQHF
>TRBV27|TRBJ1-4|.|.
TGTGCCACAGCTATAGGACCTAATGAAAAACTGTTTTTT
CATAIGPNEKLFF
>TRBV6-5|TRBJ2-7|TRBD2|few
TGTGCCAGCAGGAAGCGGGAGGGGTACGAGCAGTACTTC
CASRKREGYEQYF